This T cell receptor (beta chain) emerged from a study of identical twins (dated by TCRdb to 2016 to 2017). Study-wide context: TCR alpha and beta repertoires from monozygotic twins, unrelated adults of various ages and cord blood were deep-sequenced to test whether fetal clonotypes persist. To rule out contamination, the twin experiments were replicated at different times with different library preparation protocols. Points the paper makes about the study in general: Compared with coincidental sharing between unrelated individuals, out-of-frame TCR alpha sequences shared between twins had an excess of sequences with low generation probability. Out-of-frame TCR alpha sharing in monozygotic twins was systematically underestimated by recombination models, whereas sharing between unrelated individuals was in agreement with the recombination models. Excess twin sharing in beta out-of-frame sequences was weaker because fewer shared sequences lowered the signal-to-noise ratio. Because the same donors could not be followed over many years, the conclusions relied on cross-sectional statistical analysis. Abundant cord blood beta clonotypes carried fewer insertions; young adult naive repertoires showed a weaker similar trend, while memory repertoires showed none. Zero-insertion analyses could be partly confounded by invariant T cells such as MAIT and iNKT, although diverse VJ usage argued against such confounding for most clonotypes.

Preparation of the library involved 5' RACE. Sequencer: Illumina HiSeq 2000. Template switching added a universal primer binding site, and the final cDNA carried a unique molecular identifier that allowed TCR cDNA molecules to be counted accurately. Specific primers in the conserved constant-segment region were used to synthesize first-strand cDNA for the TCR alpha and beta chains. To control for contamination, every cDNA library was double barcoded, receiving both a SMART-Mk sample barcode and Illumina barcodes. TruSeq adapter sequences, together with Illumina sample barcodes, were added in two successive PCR steps. Sequencing of the TCR alpha and beta cDNA libraries was done on the Illumina HiSeq platform using custom primers. Per the source publication's procedure: Raw reads were processed with MiGEC to extract unique molecular identifiers, and MiXCR was used to determine CDR3 positions. Recombination models were inferred per individual with the repgenHMM and IGoR tools using an EM algorithm. The analysis of shared clonotypes was done with the tcR package in R, with sharing normalized by the product of cloneset sizes. To study raw recombination without the effects of thymic and clonal selection, out-of-frame nonproductive sequences were analyzed. Using fastp trimming at Q25 and MiXCR clonotype assembly, TCRdb reanalyzed the public sequencing data and kept in-frame beta chains. Identical CDR3 proteins give one entry, which carries the most common genes and DNA. TCRdb's processing, not the authors' own work, is the source of the V and J calls. Recorded for this sample are 700,000 or so distinct CDR3 sequences; 8.6% of them occurred a single time. The ten largest make up more than 0.75% of the sample.

Clipping removes 5 bases from V and 6 bases from J, with 2 as the unmatched junction base count. The germline V gene gives CDR1 as SGHTA and CDR2 as FQGNSA. There are 15 amino acids in the CDR3, from cysteine to phenylalanine inclusive. The DNA shown is the 45-base CDR3, in frame from base 1. This clonotype was picked up many times. The antigen it recognizes is unknown. Base qualities were left out, and no much larger clone turns up one base away. All donors were healthy Caucasians. The twin cohort consisted of three pairs of female monozygotic twins, all aged 18 to 29 years. Peripheral blood mononuclear cells were used as the source from which RNA for TCR libraries was isolated. The data also belong to a second study, concerning yellow fever vaccine responses in identical twins. As that second paper reports: The T cell response to vaccination in identical twins was reported by the authors to appear partly convergent and partly personalized. In identical twins, the study followed T cell clones that responded to the vaccine with precision.

The rearranged segments are TRBV7-2 and TRBJ2-2; 14 nucleotides in the junction match TRBD2. This TCR came from a woman aged 18-29 years in good health. Sequenced: PBMCs. The CDR3 region has the sequence CASSTTSGRAGELFF. In nucleotide form, the sequence is TGTGCCAGCAGCACGACTAGCGGGAGGGCCGGGGAGCTGTTTTTT.